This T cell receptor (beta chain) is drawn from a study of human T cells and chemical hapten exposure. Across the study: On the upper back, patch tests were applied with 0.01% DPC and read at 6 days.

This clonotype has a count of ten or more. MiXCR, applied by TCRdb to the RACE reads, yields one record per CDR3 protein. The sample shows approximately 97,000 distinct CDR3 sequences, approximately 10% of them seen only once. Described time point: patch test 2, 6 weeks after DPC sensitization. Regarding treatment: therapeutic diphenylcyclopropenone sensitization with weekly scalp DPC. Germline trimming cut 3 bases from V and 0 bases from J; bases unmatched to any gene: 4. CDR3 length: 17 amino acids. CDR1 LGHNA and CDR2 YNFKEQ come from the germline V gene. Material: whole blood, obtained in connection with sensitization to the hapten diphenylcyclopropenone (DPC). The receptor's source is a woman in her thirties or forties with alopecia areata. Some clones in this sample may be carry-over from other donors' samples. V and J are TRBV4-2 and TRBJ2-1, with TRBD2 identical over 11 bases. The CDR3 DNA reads TGTGCCAGCAGCCACCCGGGACTAGCGGACTCCTACAATGAGCAGTTCTTC. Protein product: CASSHPGLADSYNEQFF.